The next 21 T cell receptor beta chains were all read from a single sample in a study of response to subunit inactivated influenza vaccine. TCRdb itself ran the RT-PCR reads through MiXCR, one entry per CDR3 protein. The table records some 550,000 distinct CDR3 sequences, approximately 20% of them present only once. These data were likewise used in another study, on T cells expressing NK-cell markers. This second report adds: The authors generated TCR beta cDNA through 5'RACE template switching with UMIs.

The sequences come from CD4+ T cells sorted from PBMCs, collected 11 to 12 days after vaccination. The receptors come from a man in his fifties or sixties who received an inactivated influenza vaccine.

Remarks on this clonotype: One junction end does not reproduce the germline sequence, and a read error may be involved. The genes are TRBV5-1 and TRBJ2-5, with a weak D call TRBD1 (5 bases). Germline V gene sequence: CDR1 SGHRS, CDR2 YFSETQ. The CDR3 consists of 13 residues. The CDR3 region has the DNA TGCGCCAGCAGCTTGGAACTAACAGGAACGTGGTGGTTC. Amino acids: CASSLELTGTWWF.

The CDR3 region has the DNA TGTGCCAGCAGCCAAGAAAGAGCAGGCCCGGGGCGCCGAAACGTCCTGACTTTC. This encodes CASSQERAGPGRRNVLTF. The chain combines TRBV4-2 with TRBJ2-6, with D perhaps given as TRBD1 or TRBD2 (5 bases each). Germline-derived CDR1 and CDR2 are LGHNA and YNFKEQ. This CDR3 has 18 amino acids. V lost 0 bases and J lost 10, with 22 bases in between.

This clonotype was observed a handful of times. The chain uses TRBV6-4 and TRBJ2-1, with D possibly being TRBD2 (6 bases). CDR3 length: 16 residues. CDR1 and CDR2 (germline): MRHNA, SNTAGT. Trimming left V 3 bases short and J 6 bases short, with 18 bases between. CDR3 amino acids: CASSDGGTPGGNEQFF. The CDR3 DNA follows: TGTGCCAGCAGTGATGGGGGGACTCCAGGAGGCAATGAGCAGTTCTTC.

In this sample, this clonotype turned up many times. This chain connects TRBV18 to TRBJ1-2; D might be TRBD1 (5 bases). The CDR3 is made up of 15 amino acids. With 2 bases removed from V and 8 bases from J, the gap between germline ends came to 18 bases. Germline V lookup: CDR1 KGHSH, CDR2 LQKENI. The CDR3 DNA follows: TGTGCCAGCTCACCAGGGACGGACCAACTATCGGGCTACACCTTC. This codes for CASSPGTDQLSGYTF.

The rearrangement uses TRBV19 and TRBJ2-7, with 9 nucleotides matching TRBD1. Trimming at V came to 5 bases and at J to 5 bases, leaving 7 bases not matched to a gene. The CDR3 spans 14 residues. The V gene's germline CDR1 is LNHDA and CDR2 SQIVND (reference sequence). CDR3 region: CASSSRQGVDEQYF. CDR3 nucleotides: TGTGCCAGTAGTTCGAGACAGGGGGTCGACGAGCAGTACTTC.

The rearrangement joins TRBV5-1 to TRBJ2-3; 8 bases match TRBD2. J was trimmed by 6 bases and V by 0 bases; bases with no gene match: 9. This CDR3 has 16 amino acids. Germline V gives CDR1 SGHRS, CDR2 YFSETQ. CDR3 coding DNA: TGCGCCAGCAGCTTGGAGGGTAGCGGGACGGGGGATACGCAGTATTTT. Encoded protein: CASSLEGSGTGDTQYF.

This clonotype was detected ten times or more. Written as DNA, the CDR3 is TGTGCCAGCAGTCCCAGCACGGCAGGCACAGATACGCAGTATTTT. It yields the protein CASSPSTAGTDTQYF. The chain has TRBV12-3 or TRBV12-4 and TRBJ2-3; D is uncertain. The CDR3 loop spans 15 amino acids. V was trimmed by 5 bases and J by 1 base, leaving 13 bases between them.

The chain joins TRBV5-3 to TRBJ2-5, with D possibly being TRBD2 (7 bases). TRBV5-3 falls under the ORF class, with uncertain function. The CDR3 contains 18 residues. V shed 4 bases and J shed 5 bases, with 27 bases lying between them. CDR3 loop: CARSIMLAARDKEETQYF. DNA for the CDR3: TGTGCCAGAAGCATAATGCTAGCGGCAAGGGACAAAGAGGAGACCCAGTACTTC.

The genes are TRBV6-2 or TRBV6-3 and TRBJ1-1, with D maybe TRBD1 (5 bases). Germline V gene data show CDR1 as MNHEY and CDR2 as SVGEGT. V was clipped by 2 bases and J by 5 bases, with 9 bases between them. This CDR3 is built from 13 residues. The CDR3 here is CASSYERGTEAFF. For the CDR3, the DNA is TGTGCCAGCAGTTACGAAAGGGGAACTGAAGCTTTCTTT.

The table lists this clonotype with many counts. The V call is TRBV6-2 or TRBV6-3, the J call TRBJ1-5, with 8 bases aligning to TRBD1. CDR1 MNHEY and CDR2 SVGEGT come from the germline V gene. Trimming cost V 5 bases and J 6 bases; bases outside gene matches: 6. The CDR3 has 14 amino acids. CDR3 DNA sequence: TGTGCCAGCAGTCGCACAGGGGGTCTTCAGCCCCAGCATTTT. Protein: CASSRTGGLQPQHF.

V and J are TRBV29-1 and TRBJ1-5, with D maybe TRBD1 (6 bases). The CDR3 extends over 15 amino acids. The V end was cut by 6 bases, the J end by 4 bases, with 19 bases between. In germline, CDR1 is SQVTM, CDR2 ANQGSEA. DNA of the CDR3: TGCAGCGTGACGCAACAGGGTGGGCAGAATCAGCCCCAGCATTTT. Translating gives CSVTQQGGQNQPQHF.

The sample holds a few counts of this clonotype. The V and J genes are TRBV19 and TRBJ2-3; 7 bases fit TRBD2. CDR3 size: 15 residues. J was trimmed by 4 bases and V by 2 bases; bases with no gene match: 6. From germline, CDR1 is LNHDA and CDR2 SQIVND (reference sequence). CDR3 loop: CASSIYSGKADTQYF. CDR3 sequence (DNA): TGTGCCAGTAGTATATACAGCGGGAAGGCAGATACGCAGTATTTT.

CDR3 region: CASSRTGPGDSPLHF. For the CDR3, the DNA is TGTGCCAGCAGTAGAACCGGTCCGGGGGATTCACCCCTCCACTTT. The chain uses TRBV6-2 or TRBV6-3 and TRBJ1-6; D possibly corresponds to TRBD1 (5 bases). Germline CDR1 MNHEY, CDR2 SVGEGT. V dropped 5 bases and J dropped 8 bases, with 16 bases sitting between them. CDR3 length: 15 amino acids.

The V and J genes are TRBV19 and TRBJ2-1, with TRBD2 identical over 7 bases. The germline CDR1 and CDR2 sequences are LNHDA and SQIVND (reference sequence). Trimming took 1 base from V and 0 from J; bases not matched to a gene: 3. The CDR3 is 16 amino acids. Written as DNA, the CDR3 is TGTGCCAGTAGTATAGCCGGGGGGAGCTCCTACAATGAGCAGTTCTTC. Translating gives CASSIAGGSSYNEQFF.

In its sample, this clonotype was seen a few times. This chain connects TRBV11-2 to TRBJ2-2; D may correspond to TRBD1 or TRBD2 (5 bases each). The germline CDR1 and CDR2 sequences are SGHAT and FQNNGV. V was cut by 5 bases and J by 7 bases, with 14 bases left in between. The CDR3 has 14 amino acids. CDR3 DNA: TGTGCCAGCAGCGATGTGGGGGTTGACGGGGAGCTGTTTTTT. Translated, it gives CASSDVGVDGELFF. The complete variable domain, with remaining parts taken from reference TRBV11-2 and TRBJ2-2, reads EAGVAQSPRYKIIEKRQSVAFWCNPISGHATLYWYQQILGQGPKLLIQFQNNGVVDDSQLPKDRFSAERLKGVDSTLKIQPAKLEDSAVYLCASSDVGVDGELFFGEGSRLTVL.

This clonotype showed up just once. The genes are TRBV5-1 and TRBJ2-5, with 7 positions matching TRBD2. This CDR3 region has 15 residues. V gave up 4 bases and J gave up 4 bases; unmatched junction bases: 10. Per the germline V gene, CDR1 is SGHRS and CDR2 is YFSETQ. The CDR3, as DNA: TGCGCCAGCAGCCAGGCCCCTGTAGCGGGAGAGACCCAGTACTTC. Encoded protein: CASSQAPVAGETQYF.

The V call is TRBV16, the J call TRBJ1-6; D is unresolved. Germline assignment: CDR1 KGHSY and CDR2 FQNENV. V was cut by 0 bases and J by 10 bases, with 13 bases left in between. This CDR3 has 15 residues. In DNA, the CDR3 is TGTGCCAGCAGCCAATCCCGGGCACAGTCCTCACCCCTCCACTTT. It encodes CASSQSRAQSSPLHF.

This clonotype was found a few times. The rearrangement joins TRBV12-3 or TRBV12-4 to TRBJ1-6; a weak D match, TRBD1 (5 bases). CDR3 length: 15 amino acids. Trimming took 2 bases from V and 7 from J, leaving 12 bases between them. The CDR3 DNA is TGTGCCAGCAGTTTAAGCAGGGTGGAGAATTCACCCCTCCACTTT. It translates to CASSLSRVENSPLHF.

V gene TRBV9 combines with J gene TRBJ2-3; weak D call: TRBD2 (7 bases). Germline V gene data show CDR1 as SGDLS and CDR2 as YYNGEE. Trimming stripped 2 bases from V and 5 bases from J, with 21 bases between. CDR3 length: 17 residues. The CDR3 nucleotides read TGTGCCAGCAGCGTGACAGGATGGGCGGGAGCAGGAGATACGCAGTATTTT. As protein: CASSVTGWAGAGDTQYF.

This clonotype was seen only a few times. The chain couples TRBV10-3 to TRBJ2-7; TRBD1 agrees at 8 bases. The V and J ends lost 10 bases and 2 bases, in that order; junction bases with no gene match: 13. The CDR3 sequence is 15 residues long. Germline V lookup: CDR1 ENHRY, CDR2 SYGVKD. CDR3 amino acids: CATKMTDRAPYEQYF. CDR3 DNA sequence: TGTGCCACGAAAATGACGGACAGGGCGCCCTACGAGCAGTACTTC.

In this sample, this clonotype turned up many times. The chain employs TRBV29-1 and TRBJ2-5; TRBD2 might be the D (5 bases). The CDR3 has 12 residues. V lost 6 bases and J 3 bases, leaving 11 bases between the germline ends. Germline V gives CDR1 SQVTM, CDR2 ANQGSEA. The CDR3 sequence: CSVASHKETQYF. The CDR3 bases are TGCAGCGTCGCTAGCCACAAAGAGACCCAGTACTTC.